The 18 T cell receptor beta chains listed next were all sequenced from one sample in a study of blood T cell repertoires in COVID-19. Generated by immunoSEQ multiplex PCR, the TCRdb table keeps only in-frame clones and is missing some. The repertoire includes more than 100,000 clones, around 86% of them detected once, and roughly 9% sits in the top ten. The sequencing sample was made of peripheral blood. These receptors all come from a woman aged 55-70 years with active or convalescent COVID-19.

This clone came up a few times. The V and J genes are TRBV28 and TRBJ1-1, with D unresolved. The germline gives CDR1 MDHEN, CDR2 SYDVKM. The CDR3 totals 12 residues. Trimming cost V 7 bases and J 5 bases, with 11 bases left between them. This CDR3 reads CASTIPGTEAFF. CDR3 bases: TGTGCCAGCACCATCCCGGGGACTGAAGCTTTCTTT.

The genes are TRBV6-1 and TRBJ2-7; 9 positions match TRBD1. Germline V gives CDR1 MNHNS, CDR2 SASEGT. The CDR3 contains 12 residues. V lost 5 bases and J lost 6; bases outside the gene matches: 2. The CDR3 coding sequence is TGTGCCAGCAGTTGGGGACAGGGCGAGCAGTACGTC. Residues: CASSWGQGEQYV.

This clone was counted a single time. The chain has TRBV13 and TRBJ1-1; possible D gene TRBD1, 6 bases. There are 14 residues in the CDR3. CDR1 is PRHDT, CDR2 FYEKMQ, per germline (reference sequence). Trimming cost V 4 bases and J 4 bases, with 13 bases left between them. CDR3 coding DNA: TGTGCCAGCAGCTCGCAGGGGCTGGGCACTGAAGCTTTCTTT. This translates into CASSSQGLGTEAFF.

The J gene is TRBJ2-3, the V gene TRBV12-3 or TRBV12-4, with D hard to call. The CDR3 spans 13 residues. Deletions cut 6 bases from V and 0 bases from J, with 7 bases between. This CDR3 is CASSLYSTDTQYF. CDR3 DNA: TGTGCCAGCAGCCTATACAGCACAGATACGCAGTATTTT.

This clone came up a few times. This chain's CDR3 is CASSASRGWGEKLFF. In DNA form, the CDR3 reads TGTGCCAGCAGTGCTTCCAGAGGTTGGGGCGAAAAACTGTTTTTT. This rearrangement joins TRBV25-1 to TRBJ1-4, with TRBD1 as a possible D gene (5 bases). The CDR3 is 15 amino acids. In germline, CDR1 is MGHDK, CDR2 SYGVNS. Trimming took 4 bases from V and 8 from J, leaving 17 bases between them.

This chain joins TRBV19 and TRBJ2-1; the D gene is possibly TRBD2 (6 bases). The length of the CDR3 is 16 residues. CDR1 and CDR2 (germline): LNHDA, SQIVND (reference sequence). V lost 1 base and J lost 0, with 10 bases in between. The CDR3 reads CASSIGGRSSYNEQFF. CDR3 bases: TGTGCCAGTAGTATAGGTGGGAGGAGCTCCTACAATGAGCAGTTCTTC.

The chain has TRBV6-5 and TRBJ2-3, with D tentatively TRBD1 (5 bases). CDR1 is MNHEY and CDR2 is SVGAGI in the germline V gene. Trimming stripped 6 bases from V and 4 bases from J, with 17 bases between. The CDR3 extends over 15 amino acids. DNA of the CDR3: TGTGCCAGCAGCCTGCGGACGGACATGGCAGATACGCAGTATTTT. Protein: CASSLRTDMADTQYF.

The chain employs TRBV4-3 and TRBJ1-2, with 7 bases matching TRBD1. Losses at the gene ends were 0 bases for V and 7 bases for J; bases not matched to a gene: 11. This CDR3 region has 16 residues. Germline CDR1 LGHNA, CDR2 YSLEER. CDR3 nucleotides: TGCGCCAGCAGCCAAGAGTTAAACAGGGGTAGTCGTGGCTACACCTTC. Translated: CASSQELNRGSRGYTF.

V gene TRBV2 combines with J gene TRBJ1-2, with 8 bases fitting TRBD1. The CDR3 covers 13 residues. J lost 2 bases, V lost 8 bases, and 4 bases had no gene match. CDR1 is SNHLY, CDR2 FYNNEI, per germline. The CDR3 DNA is TGTGCCAGCCAAAGACAGGGGAACTATGGCTACACCTTC. Translation gives CASQRQGNYGYTF. Filled out from reference TRBV2 and TRBJ1-2, the complete variable domain reads EPEVTQTPSHQVTQMGQEVILRCVPISNHLYFYWYRQILGQKVEFLVSFYNNEISEKSEIFDDQFSVERPDGSNFTLKIRSTKLEDSAMYFCASQRQGNYGYTFGSGTRLTVV.

The chain uses TRBV6-5 and TRBJ2-7, with a weak D call TRBD1 (6 bases). The CDR3 runs to 15 residues. V gave up 2 bases and J gave up 2 bases, with 13 bases separating them. Germline V gene sequence: CDR1 MNHEY, CDR2 SVGAGI. CDR3 DNA: TGTGCCAGCAGTTACACAGGGAGCCCCCCCTACGAGCAGTACTTC. Residues: CASSYTGSPPYEQYF.

This chain's CDR3 is CATTRTSGVVNEQFF. In DNA, the CDR3 is TGTGCCACCACCCGGACTAGCGGGGTAGTGAATGAGCAGTTCTTC. This chain joins TRBV28 and TRBJ2-1; TRBD2 agrees at 12 bases. This CDR3 has 15 residues. In germline, CDR1 is MDHEN, CDR2 SYDVKM. V dropped 10 bases and J dropped 7; count of bases not matched to a gene: 11.

This sequence joins TRBV3-1 (or the pseudogene TRBV3-2) and TRBJ2-7, with D tentatively TRBD2 (5 bases). The CDR3 length is 14 residues. Germline V gives CDR1 LGHDT, CDR2 YNNKEL (reference sequence). The ends were cut back, 1 base at V and 4 bases at J, with 11 bases in the middle. CDR3 protein: CASSQGLRGYEQYV. As DNA, the CDR3 is TGTGCCAGCAGCCAAGGACTACGGGGTTACGAGCAGTACGTC.

J is TRBJ2-2 and V is TRBV19; 16 bases are shared with TRBD2. The CDR3 runs to 17 residues. V dropped 6 bases and J dropped 4; count of bases not matched to a gene: 5. Germline lookup yields CDR1 LNHDA and CDR2 SQIVND (reference sequence). The CDR3 reads CASSPGLAGGRTGELFF. The CDR3 DNA sequence: TGTGCCAGTAGCCCGGGACTAGCGGGGGGGCGCACCGGGGAGCTGTTTTTT.

This rearrangement joins TRBV9 to TRBJ2-3; 7 bases agree with TRBD1. CDR1 and CDR2 (germline): SGDLS, YYNGEE. Trimming cost V 3 bases and J 1 base; bases outside gene matches: 8. The CDR3 is 16 amino acids. As DNA, the CDR3 is TGTGCCAGCAGCGGGGTACAGGGGTATCGCACAGATACGCAGTATTTT. Translation gives CASSGVQGYRTDTQYF.

J is TRBJ2-1 and V is TRBV5-5; no reliable D call. The CDR3 runs to 15 residues. Deletions cut 0 bases from V and 3 bases from J, with 10 bases between. CDR1 is SGHKS and CDR2 is YYEKEE in the germline V gene (reference sequence). The CDR3 DNA reads TGTGCCAGCAGCTTGGGCGCCTCCTACTACAATGAGCAGTTCTTC. Translated: CASSLGASYYNEQFF.

This chain uses TRBV28 with TRBJ2-4; perhaps TRBD2 as D (6 bases). V lost 8 bases and J 7 bases, leaving 12 bases between the germline ends. The CDR3 contains 12 residues. Germline loops: CDR1 MDHEN, CDR2 SYDVKM. CDR3 coding DNA: TGTGCCAGCTCCTCACTAGCTAACATTCAGTACTTC. Its translation: CASSSLANIQYF.

This chain uses TRBV5-6 with TRBJ1-2; the D is unclear. V was clipped by 2 bases and J by 9 bases, with 14 bases between them. CDR3 length: 13 residues. Germline CDR1 reads SGHDT; CDR2 reads YYEEEE. CDR3 DNA sequence: TGTGCCAGCAGCTTTGTTGGGCCCCGGAGCTACACCTTC. Translating gives CASSFVGPRSYTF.

This clone has only one observation. This sequence joins TRBV6-5 and TRBJ1-3; 7 nucleotides agree with TRBD1. Germline values: CDR1 MNHEY, CDR2 SVGAGI. Germline trimming cut 4 bases from V and 2 bases from J; bases unmatched to any gene: 5. CDR3 length equals 15 residues. CDR3 sequence: CASSLQGYPGNTIYF. CDR3 DNA: TGTGCCAGCAGTTTACAGGGGTACCCTGGAAACACCATATATTTT.